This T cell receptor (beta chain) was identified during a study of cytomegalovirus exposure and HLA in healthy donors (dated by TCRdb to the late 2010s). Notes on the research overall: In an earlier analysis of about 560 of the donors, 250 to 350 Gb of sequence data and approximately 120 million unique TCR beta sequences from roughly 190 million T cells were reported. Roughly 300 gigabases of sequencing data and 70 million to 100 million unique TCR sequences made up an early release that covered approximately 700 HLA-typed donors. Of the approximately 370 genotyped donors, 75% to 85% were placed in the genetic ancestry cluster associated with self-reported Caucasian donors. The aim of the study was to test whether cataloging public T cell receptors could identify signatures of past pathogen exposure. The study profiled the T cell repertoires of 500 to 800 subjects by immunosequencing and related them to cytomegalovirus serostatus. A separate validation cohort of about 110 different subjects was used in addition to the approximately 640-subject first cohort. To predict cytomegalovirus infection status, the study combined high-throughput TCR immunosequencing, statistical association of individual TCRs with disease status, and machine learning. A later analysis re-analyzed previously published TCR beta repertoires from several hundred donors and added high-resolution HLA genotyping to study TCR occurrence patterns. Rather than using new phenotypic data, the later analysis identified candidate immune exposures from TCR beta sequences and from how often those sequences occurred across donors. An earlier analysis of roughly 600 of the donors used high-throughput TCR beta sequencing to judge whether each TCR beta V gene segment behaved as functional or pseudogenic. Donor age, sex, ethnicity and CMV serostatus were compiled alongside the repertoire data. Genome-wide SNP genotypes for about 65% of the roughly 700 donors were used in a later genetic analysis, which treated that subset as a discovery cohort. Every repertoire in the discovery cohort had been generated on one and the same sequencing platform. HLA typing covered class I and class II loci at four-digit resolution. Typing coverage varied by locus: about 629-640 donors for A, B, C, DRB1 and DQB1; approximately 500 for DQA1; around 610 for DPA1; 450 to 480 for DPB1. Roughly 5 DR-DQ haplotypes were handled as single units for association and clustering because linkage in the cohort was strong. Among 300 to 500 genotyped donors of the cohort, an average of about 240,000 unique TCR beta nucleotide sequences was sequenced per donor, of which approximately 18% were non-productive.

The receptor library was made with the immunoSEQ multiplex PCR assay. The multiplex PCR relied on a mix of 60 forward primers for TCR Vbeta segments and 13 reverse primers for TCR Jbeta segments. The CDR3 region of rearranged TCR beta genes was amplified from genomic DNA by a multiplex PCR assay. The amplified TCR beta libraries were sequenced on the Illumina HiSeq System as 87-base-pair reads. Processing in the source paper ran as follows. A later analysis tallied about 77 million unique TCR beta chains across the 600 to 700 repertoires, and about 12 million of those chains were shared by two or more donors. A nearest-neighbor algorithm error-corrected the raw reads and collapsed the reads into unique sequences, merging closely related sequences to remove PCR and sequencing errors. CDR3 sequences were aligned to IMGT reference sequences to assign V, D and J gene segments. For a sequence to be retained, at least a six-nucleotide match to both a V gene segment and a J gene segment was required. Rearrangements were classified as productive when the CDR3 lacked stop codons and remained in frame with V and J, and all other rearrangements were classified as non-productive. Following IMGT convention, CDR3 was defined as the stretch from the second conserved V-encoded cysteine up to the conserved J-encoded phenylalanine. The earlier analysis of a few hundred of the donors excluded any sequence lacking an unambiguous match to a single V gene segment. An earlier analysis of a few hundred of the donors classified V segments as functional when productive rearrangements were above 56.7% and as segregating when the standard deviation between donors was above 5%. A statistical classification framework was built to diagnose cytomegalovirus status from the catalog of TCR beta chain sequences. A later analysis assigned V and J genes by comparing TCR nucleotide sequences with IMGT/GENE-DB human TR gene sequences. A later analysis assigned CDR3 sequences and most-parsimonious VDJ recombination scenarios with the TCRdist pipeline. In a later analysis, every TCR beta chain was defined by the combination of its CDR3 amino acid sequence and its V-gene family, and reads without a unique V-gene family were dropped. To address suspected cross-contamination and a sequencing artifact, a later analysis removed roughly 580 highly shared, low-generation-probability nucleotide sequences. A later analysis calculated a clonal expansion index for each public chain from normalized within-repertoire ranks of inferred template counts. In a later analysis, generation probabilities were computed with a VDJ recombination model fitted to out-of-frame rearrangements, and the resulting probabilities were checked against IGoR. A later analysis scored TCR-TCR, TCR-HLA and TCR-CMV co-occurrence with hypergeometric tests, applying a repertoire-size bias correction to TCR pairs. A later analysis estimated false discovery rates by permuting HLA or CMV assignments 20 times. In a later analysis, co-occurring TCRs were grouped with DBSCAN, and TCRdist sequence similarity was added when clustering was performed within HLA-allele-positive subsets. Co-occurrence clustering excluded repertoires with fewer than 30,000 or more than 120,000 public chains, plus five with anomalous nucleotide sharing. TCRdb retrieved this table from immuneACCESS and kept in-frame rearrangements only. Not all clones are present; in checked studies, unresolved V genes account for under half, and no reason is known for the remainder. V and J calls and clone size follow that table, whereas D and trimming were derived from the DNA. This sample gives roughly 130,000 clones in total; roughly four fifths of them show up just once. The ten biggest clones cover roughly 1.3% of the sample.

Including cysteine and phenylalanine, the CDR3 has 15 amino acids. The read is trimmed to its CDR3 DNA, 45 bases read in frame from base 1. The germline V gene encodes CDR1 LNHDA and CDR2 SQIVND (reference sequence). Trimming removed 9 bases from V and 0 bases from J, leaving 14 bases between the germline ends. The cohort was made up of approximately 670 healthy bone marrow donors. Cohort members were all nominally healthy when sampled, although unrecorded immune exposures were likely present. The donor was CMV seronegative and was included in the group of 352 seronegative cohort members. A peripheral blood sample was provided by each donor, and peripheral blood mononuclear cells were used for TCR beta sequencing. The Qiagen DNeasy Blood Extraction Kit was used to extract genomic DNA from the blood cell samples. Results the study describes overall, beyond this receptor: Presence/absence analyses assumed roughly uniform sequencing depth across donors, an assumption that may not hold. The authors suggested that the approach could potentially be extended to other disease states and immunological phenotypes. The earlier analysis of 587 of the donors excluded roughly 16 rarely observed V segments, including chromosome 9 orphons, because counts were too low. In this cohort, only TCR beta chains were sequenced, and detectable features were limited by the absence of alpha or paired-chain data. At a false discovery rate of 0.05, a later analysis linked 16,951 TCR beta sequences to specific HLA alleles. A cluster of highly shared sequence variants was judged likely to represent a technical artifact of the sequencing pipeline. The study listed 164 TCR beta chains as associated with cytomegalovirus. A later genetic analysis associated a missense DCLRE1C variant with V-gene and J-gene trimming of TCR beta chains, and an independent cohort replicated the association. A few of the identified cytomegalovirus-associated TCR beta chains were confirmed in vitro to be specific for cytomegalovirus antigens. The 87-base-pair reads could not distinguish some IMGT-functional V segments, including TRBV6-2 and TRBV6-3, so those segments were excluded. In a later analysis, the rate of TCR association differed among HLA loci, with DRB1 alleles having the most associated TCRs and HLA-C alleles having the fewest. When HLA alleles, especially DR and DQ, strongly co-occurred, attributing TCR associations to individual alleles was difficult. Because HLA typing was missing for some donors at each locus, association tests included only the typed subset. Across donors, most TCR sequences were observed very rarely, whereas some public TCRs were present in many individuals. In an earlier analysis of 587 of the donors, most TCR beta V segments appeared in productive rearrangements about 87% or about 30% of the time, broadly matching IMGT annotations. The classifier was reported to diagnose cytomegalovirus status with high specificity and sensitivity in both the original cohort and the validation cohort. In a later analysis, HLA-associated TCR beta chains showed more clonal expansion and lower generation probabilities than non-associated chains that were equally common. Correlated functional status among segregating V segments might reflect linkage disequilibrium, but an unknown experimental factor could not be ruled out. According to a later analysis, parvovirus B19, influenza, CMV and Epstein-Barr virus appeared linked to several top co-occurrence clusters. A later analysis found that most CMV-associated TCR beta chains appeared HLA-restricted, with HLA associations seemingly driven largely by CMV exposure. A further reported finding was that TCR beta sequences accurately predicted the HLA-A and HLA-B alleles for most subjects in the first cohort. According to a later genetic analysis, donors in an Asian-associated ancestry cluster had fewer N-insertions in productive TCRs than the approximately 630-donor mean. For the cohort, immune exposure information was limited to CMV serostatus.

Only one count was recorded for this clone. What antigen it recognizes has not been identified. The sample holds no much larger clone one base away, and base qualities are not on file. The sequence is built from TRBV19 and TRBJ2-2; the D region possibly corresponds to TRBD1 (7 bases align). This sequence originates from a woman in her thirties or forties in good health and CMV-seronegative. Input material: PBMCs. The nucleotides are TGTGCCAGCCGGGGGACAGCCGCGAACACCGGGGAGCTGTTTTTT. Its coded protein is CASRGTAANTGELFF.